The clone carrying this TCR beta chain has a handful of counts. Its antigen is not known. The data derive from a study of naive and memory T cell subsets. Overall study results and limits: Naive and memory subsets had different power law exponents for TCR abundance. Naive repertoires, especially CD8, held a few larger clonotypes, possibly memory cells re-expressing CD45RA.

The beta constant-region primer was an equimolar mix of two oligonucleotides covering TRBC1 and TRBC2. Ligated cDNA was amplified by four rounds of PCR with nested alpha and beta constant-region primers and SP2. Ligation attached a single-stranded oligonucleotide with a 12-nucleotide UMI and the SP2 primer to the cDNA 3' end. TCRdb recomputed calls from the UMI-ligation and nested PCR reads with MiXCR, one row per CDR3 protein. Among roughly 150,000 distinct CDR3 sequences listed, approximately 20% were seen once. The specimen sequenced was naive CD8+ T cells from blood. This sequence originates from a human donor in good health.

The CDR3 reads CASSFRGREIDTQYF. The CDR3 DNA follows: TGTGCCAGCAGCTTTCGAGGGCGCGAAATAGATACGCAGTATTTT. V usage is TRBV11-2 and J usage is TRBJ2-3; possibly TRBD2 for D (5 bases). V lost 3 bases and J 5 bases, leaving 15 bases between the germline ends. Per germline, CDR1 SGHAT and CDR2 FQNNGV. The CDR3 runs 15 residues.